Below, 19 T cell receptor beta chains from the same sample are listed, as sequenced in a study of T cell repertoires in cytomegalovirus infection (dated by TCRdb to between 2017 and 2020). What these receptors recognize is not known. The sequencer listed for this sample is Illumina HiSeq 1500. The raw public reads went through TCRdb reprocessing: fastp at Q25, MiXCR clone calling, in-frame beta chains kept. Every distinct CDR3 protein forms one entry, paired with its most common genes and DNA. This sample lists about 63,000 distinct CDR3 sequences; 20% to 25% were detected once. The top ten hold 65% to 85% of the sample. Per the publication, the treatment or condition label means: in vitro stimulation with specific CMV peptide epitopes to enrich CMV-specific T cells. Sequencing used CD8+ T cells from cultured PBMCs, obtained from culture after CMV antigen stimulation. The receptors were sampled from a human donor in good health (CMV status not recorded). Some clones in this sample may be carry-over from other donors' samples.

The table lists this clonotype with a few counts. One junction end disagrees with the germline gene, perhaps due to a read error. The V and J genes are TRBV6-2 or TRBV6-3 and TRBJ2-6; a weak D match, TRBD1 (6 bases). CDR3 length: 15 amino acids. Germline CDR1 MNHEY, CDR2 SVGEGT. CDR3 region: CASNYRDSGANVLTF. DNA for the CDR3: TGTGCCAGCAATTACAGGGACTCTGGGGCCAACGTCCTGACTTTC.

The rearrangement links TRBV19 to TRBJ1-1; D is ambiguous. With 6 bases removed from V and 3 bases from J, the gap between germline ends came to 20 bases. Germline V lookup: CDR1 LNHDA, CDR2 SQIVND (reference sequence). CDR3 length equals 16 residues. CDR3 region: CASSPRASTEYTEAFF. CDR3 bases: TGTGCCAGTAGCCCGAGGGCCTCTACGGAATACACTGAAGCTTTCTTT.

This clonotype was observed a few times. The gene calls are TRBV6-5 and TRBJ2-3, with 10 nucleotides matching TRBD1. Trimming at V came to 2 bases and at J to 4 bases, leaving 9 bases not matched to a gene. Germline values: CDR1 MNHEY, CDR2 SVGAGI. The CDR3 extends over 17 amino acids. CDR3 in amino acids: CASSYAPDRGSADTQYF. CDR3 coding DNA: TGTGCCAGCAGTTACGCCCCGGACAGGGGGAGTGCAGATACGCAGTATTTT.

The chain joins TRBV12-3 or TRBV12-4 to TRBJ1-3; 8 bases map to TRBD1. V trimming: 1 base; J trimming: 4 bases; junction bases outside the gene matches: 6. CDR3 length: 16 amino acids. CDR3 in DNA: TGTGCCAGCAGTTTAGGGACAGGGACTCGGGGAAACACCATATATTTT. This sequence encodes CASSLGTGTRGNTIYF.

V gene TRBV4-3 combines with J gene TRBJ2-1; a possible D gene is TRBD2 (6 bases). This CDR3 has 17 residues. CDR1 and CDR2 (germline): LGHNA, YSLEER. V was clipped by 0 bases and J by 4 bases, with 16 bases between them. CDR3: CASSQDVGGGLYNEQFF. As DNA, the CDR3 is TGCGCCAGCAGCCAAGATGTGGGGGGAGGACTATACAATGAGCAGTTCTTC.

The rearrangement links TRBV7-2 to TRBJ2-1, with 10 bases lining up with TRBD2. J lost 2 bases, V lost 4 bases, and 17 bases had no gene match. Germline assignment: CDR1 SGHTA and CDR2 FQGNSA. The CDR3 length is 20 residues. The CDR3 DNA sequence: TGTGCCAGCAGCTCCAAGGGACCTAGCGGGGGTTACGGCGCCTACAATGAGCAGTTCTTC. Translation gives CASSSKGPSGGYGAYNEQFF.

The genes are TRBV4-2 and TRBJ1-1; perhaps TRBD1 as D (5 bases). The germline CDR1 and CDR2 sequences are LGHNA and YNFKEQ. With 2 bases removed from V and 1 base from J, the gap between germline ends came to 11 bases. The CDR3 has 15 residues. This CDR3 reads CASSQTWGENTEAFF. CDR3 sequence (DNA): TGTGCCAGCAGCCAAACGTGGGGGGAGAACACTGAAGCTTTCTTT.

The genes are TRBV6-6 and TRBJ1-5; D unclear. Germline CDR1 and CDR2: MNHNY and SVGAGI (reference sequence). V was trimmed by 5 bases and J by 6 bases, leaving 14 bases between them. This CDR3 region has 14 residues. In DNA, the CDR3 is TGTGCCAGCAGTCGCTCCACCTCTTCTCAGCCCCAGCATTTT. Translation gives CASSRSTSSQPQHF.

The V call is TRBV20-1, the J call TRBJ2-1; TRBD2 is a possible D gene (6 bases). There are 13 residues in the CDR3. The V end lost 1 base, the J end lost 8 bases, and 12 bases lay between the germline ends. Germline CDR1 and CDR2: DFQATT and SNEGSKA (reference sequence). The DNA of the CDR3 is TGCAGTGCTAGAGGTCCTGGGGACTATGAGCAGTTCTTC. It yields the protein CSARGPGDYEQFF.

The genes are TRBV7-2 and TRBJ1-1; D gene uncertain. The CDR3 covers 14 residues. The germline V and J ends were trimmed by 6 bases and 3 bases, with 14 bases remaining between them. Germline-derived CDR1 and CDR2 are SGHTA and FQGNSA. The CDR3 nucleotides are TGTGCCAGCAGGTCGGGGATCACGGACACTGAAGCTTTCTTT. It specifies CASRSGITDTEAFF.

This clonotype was counted a few times. The genes are TRBV12-3 or TRBV12-4 and TRBJ1-4; D call uncertain. Trimming removed 7 bases from V and 13 bases from J, with 19 bases in between. This CDR3 has 13 amino acids. CDR3 sequence (DNA): TGTGCCAGCAACTCCCCTGAGGTCCGGGGACTGTTTTTT. This encodes CASNSPEVRGLFF.

There are a few counts of this clonotype. The V gene is TRBV9, the J gene TRBJ1-5, with no clear D. CDR1 and CDR2 (germline): SGDLS, YYNGEE. Trimming took 0 bases from V and 4 from J, leaving 5 bases between them. The CDR3 totals 13 residues. This CDR3 reads CASSVEVNQPQHF. CDR3 nucleotides: TGTGCCAGCAGCGTAGAAGTGAATCAGCCCCAGCATTTT.

The chain is built from TRBV12-3 or TRBV12-4 and TRBJ2-3; 9 bases map to TRBD2. The ends lost 3 bases at V and 4 bases at J; junction bases unmatched: 5. This CDR3 contains 15 residues. CDR3 coding DNA: TGTGCCAGCAGTTTCGCGGGGGGGCCGCCAGATACGCAGTATTTT. Amino acid sequence: CASSFAGGPPDTQYF.

The sample holds a few counts of this clonotype. This sequence joins TRBV7-9 and TRBJ2-4, with 7 bases aligning to TRBD1. The CDR3 length is 15 residues. Germline V gene sequence: CDR1 SEHNR, CDR2 FQNEAQ (reference sequence). Germline trimming cut 2 bases from V and 8 bases from J; bases unmatched to any gene: 9. The CDR3 coding sequence is TGTGCCAGCAGCTTACTTGGGGTTACAGGGGACATTCAGTACTTC. It translates to CASSLLGVTGDIQYF.

The J gene is TRBJ2-4, the V gene TRBV7-2; no firm D call. Germline lookup yields CDR1 SGHTA and CDR2 FQGNSA. V was cut by 2 bases and J by 8 bases, with 10 bases left in between. The CDR3 sequence is 13 residues long. The CDR3 DNA reads as TGTGCCAGCAGCTTAAACCCATTGGACATTCAGTACTTC. This gives the protein CASSLNPLDIQYF. The full variable domain, its missing parts supplied by reference TRBV7-2 and TRBJ2-4, is GAGVSQSPSNKVTEKGKDVELRCDPISGHTALYWYRQSLGQGLEFLIYFQGNSAPDKSGLPSDRFSAERTGGSVSTLTIQRTQQEDSAVYLCASSLNPLDIQYFGAGTRLSVL.

This clonotype appeared a few times. This chain links TRBV7-2 with TRBJ1-2; D is unclear. Germline CDR1 and CDR2: SGHTA and FQGNSA. The V gene lost 3 bases and the J gene lost 3 bases, with 8 bases spanning the gap. There are 13 residues in the CDR3. The CDR3 DNA is TGTGCCAGCAGCTTTGGGGAGGACTATGGCTACACCTTC. This gives the protein CASSFGEDYGYTF. The entire variable domain, with the rest obtained from reference TRBV7-2 and TRBJ1-2, is as follows: GAGVSQSPSNKVTEKGKDVELRCDPISGHTALYWYRQSLGQGLEFLIYFQGNSAPDKSGLPSDRFSAERTGGSVSTLTIQRTQQEDSAVYLCASSFGEDYGYTFGSGTRLTVV.

This clonotype occurred many times. The genes are TRBV7-3 and TRBJ2-7; TRBD1 agrees at 9 bases. The CDR3 has 15 amino acids. Trimming took 5 bases from V and 3 from J; bases not matched to a gene: 8. Germline lookup yields CDR1 SGHTA and CDR2 FQGTGA. CDR3 nucleotide sequence: TGTGCCAGCAGCCCAACCGGGACAGGGATCTACGAGCAGTACTTC. Its protein product is CASSPTGTGIYEQYF.

This clonotype was observed a handful of times. The gene calls are TRBV12-3 or TRBV12-4 and TRBJ2-4; tentatively, D is TRBD1 or TRBD2 (6 bases each). This CDR3 is 14 amino acids long. V lost 7 bases and J 4 bases, leaving 14 bases between the germline ends. The CDR3 reads CASTLGGTKNIQYF. CDR3 in DNA: TGTGCCAGCACCCTTGGGGGGACAAAAAACATTCAGTACTTC.

The J gene is TRBJ1-1, the V gene TRBV6-8; D unclear. V was shortened by 5 bases and J by 6 bases, with 10 bases between the two germline ends. From germline, CDR1 is MNHGY and CDR2 SAAAGT. CDR3 length equals 12 residues. The CDR3 DNA reads TGTGCCAGCAGTCATACTGGGCCTGAAGCTTTCTTT. Amino acids: CASSHTGPEAFF.